The next 7 T cell receptor beta chains were all read from a single sample in a study of response to subunit inactivated influenza vaccine. TCRdb analysed the RT-PCR reads with MiXCR anew, one entry per CDR3 protein. The sample has about 830,000 distinct CDR3 sequences, 18% seen once. The sample in question was PBMCs from blood, obtained 4 to 6 days after vaccination. Receptors originate from a man in his fifties who received an inactivated influenza vaccine.

This clonotype has more than one count but fewer than ten. The genes are TRBV18 and TRBJ1-1; D is possibly TRBD1 (5 bases). V lost 6 bases to trimming and J lost 7 bases, with 12 bases between them. The germline gives CDR1 KGHSH, CDR2 LQKENI. The CDR3 is 12 amino acids. As DNA, the CDR3 is TGTGCCAGCTCCATGTCGGGGGTTGAAGCTTTCTTT. The encoded protein is CASSMSGVEAFF. The entire variable domain, with the rest obtained from reference TRBV18 and TRBJ1-1, is as follows: NAGVMQNPRHLVRRRGQEARLRCSPMKGHSHVYWYRQLPEEGLKFMVYLQKENIIDESGMPKERFSAEFPKEGPSILRIQQVVRGDSAAYFCASSMSGVEAFFGQGTRLTVV.

The V gene is TRBV6-1, the J gene TRBJ2-3; 10 positions agree with TRBD2. The CDR3 contains 15 residues. From germline, CDR1 is MNHNS and CDR2 SASEGT. The trim removed 3 bases at V and 5 bases at J, leaving 5 bases unmatched. The CDR3 region is CASSDQRGGLDTQYF. CDR3 DNA sequence: TGTGCCAGCAGTGACCAGCGGGGGGGTTTAGATACGCAGTATTTT.

The V call is TRBV20-1, the J call TRBJ1-1; TRBD1 might be the D (6 bases). The length of the CDR3 is 13 residues. Per the germline V gene, CDR1 is DFQATT and CDR2 is SNEGSKA (reference sequence). V gave up 3 bases and J gave up 6 bases, with 14 bases separating them. This CDR3 is CSASGGANSEAFF. Written as DNA, the CDR3 is TGCAGTGCTAGCGGGGGCGCTAACTCTGAAGCTTTCTTT.

The chain links TRBV6-1 to TRBJ1-5; D gene uncertain. The CDR3 has 14 residues. V was trimmed by 7 bases and J by 7 bases, leaving 17 bases between them. Germline CDR1 MNHNS, CDR2 SASEGT. The DNA of the CDR3 is TGTGCCAGCACCCCCGAACCGATTTTGCAGCCCCAGCATTTT. This sequence encodes CASTPEPILQPQHF.

V gene TRBV7-8 combines with J gene TRBJ2-1, with 8 bases lining up with TRBD1. This CDR3 spans 15 amino acids. Germline loops: CDR1 SGHVS, CDR2 FQNEAQ. V dropped 5 bases and J dropped 1; count of bases not matched to a gene: 4. The CDR3 DNA reads as TGTGCCAGCAGCCCAAGGGACAGGTCCTACAATGAGCAGTTCTTC. Amino acid sequence: CASSPRDRSYNEQFF.

The V and J genes are TRBV20-1 and TRBJ2-5, with 8 bases identical to TRBD1. CDR1 and CDR2 from the germline V gene are DFQATT and SNEGSKA (reference sequence). V trimming: 0 bases; J trimming: 2 bases; junction bases outside the gene matches: 8. CDR3 length: 16 amino acids. As DNA, the CDR3 is TGCAGTGCTAGAGATTCCAGGACAGGGATTCAAGAGACCCAGTACTTC. Translation: CSARDSRTGIQETQYF.

The chain joins TRBV6-2 or TRBV6-3 to TRBJ2-7, with D perhaps TRBD2 (6 bases). Germline values: CDR1 MNHEY, CDR2 SVGEGT. The CDR3 has 16 amino acids. With 0 bases removed from V and 2 bases from J, the gap between germline ends came to 14 bases. The CDR3 is CASSYSAGLATYEQYF. In nucleotides, the CDR3 is TGTGCCAGCAGTTACTCGGCGGGACTCGCTACCTACGAGCAGTACTTC.